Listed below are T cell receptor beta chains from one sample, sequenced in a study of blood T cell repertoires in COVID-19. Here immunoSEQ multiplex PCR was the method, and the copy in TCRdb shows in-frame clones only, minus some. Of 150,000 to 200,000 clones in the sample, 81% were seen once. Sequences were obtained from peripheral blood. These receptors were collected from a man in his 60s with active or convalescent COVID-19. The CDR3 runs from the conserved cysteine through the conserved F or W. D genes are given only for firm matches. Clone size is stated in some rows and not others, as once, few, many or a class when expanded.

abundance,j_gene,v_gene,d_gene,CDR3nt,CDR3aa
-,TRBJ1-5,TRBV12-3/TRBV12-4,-,TGTGCCAGCAGTTTAGGGCGGGATCAGCCCCAGCATTTT,CASSLGRDQPQHF
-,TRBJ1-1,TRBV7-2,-,TGTGCCAGCAGCTTATATGTCGAACAGAGAGAAGCTTTCTTT,CASSLYVEQREAFF
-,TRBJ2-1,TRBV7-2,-,TGTGCCAGCAGCACTTGGTTGCGCGATGAGCAGTTCTTC,CASSTWLRDEQFF
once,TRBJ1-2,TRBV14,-,TGTGCCAGCAGCCAAGATCAATCCTATGGCTACACCTTC,CASSQDQSYGYTF
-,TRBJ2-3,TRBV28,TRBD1,TGTGCCAGCGCCGGGACAGGGTATTTAGATACGCAGTATTTT,CASAGTGYLDTQYF
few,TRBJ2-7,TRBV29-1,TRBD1,TGCAGCGTTGAGGTGGGCCGGGACAGATACCGTTTC,CSVEVGRDRYRF
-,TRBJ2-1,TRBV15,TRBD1,TGTGCCACCAGCGCTGACAGGGTTGGTTTCAATGAGCAGTTCTTC,CATSADRVGFNEQFF
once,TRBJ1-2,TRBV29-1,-,TGCAGCGTTGAAGTGACAGGTTGGCACACCTTC,CSVEVTGWHTF
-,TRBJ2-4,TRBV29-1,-,TGCAGCGTCGCACGCGCAGGGGACATTCAGTACTTC,CSVARAGDIQYF
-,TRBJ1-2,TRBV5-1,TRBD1,TGCGCCAGCACGACAGGGGGCGGGTATGGCTACACCTTC,CASTTGGGYGYTF
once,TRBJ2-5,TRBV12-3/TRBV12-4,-,TGTGCCAGCAGCGGGACATTGGAGACCCAGTACTTC,CASSGTLETQYF